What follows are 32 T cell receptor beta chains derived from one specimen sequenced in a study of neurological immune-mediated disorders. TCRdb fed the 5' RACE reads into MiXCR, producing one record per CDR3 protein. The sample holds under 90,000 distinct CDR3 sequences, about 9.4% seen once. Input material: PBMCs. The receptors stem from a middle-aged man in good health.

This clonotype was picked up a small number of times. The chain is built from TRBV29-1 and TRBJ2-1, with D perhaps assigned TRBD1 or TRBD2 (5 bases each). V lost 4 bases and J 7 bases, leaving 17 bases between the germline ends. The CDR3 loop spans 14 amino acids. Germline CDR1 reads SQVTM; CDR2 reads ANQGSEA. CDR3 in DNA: TGCAGCGTTGTAGGCAGGGTGGGGGTAAATGAGCAGTTCTTC. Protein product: CSVVGRVGVNEQFF.

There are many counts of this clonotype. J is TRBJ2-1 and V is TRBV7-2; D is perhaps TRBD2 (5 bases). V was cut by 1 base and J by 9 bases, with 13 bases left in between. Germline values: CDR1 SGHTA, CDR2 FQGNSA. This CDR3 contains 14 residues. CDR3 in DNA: TGTGCCAGCAGCTTAGGGGCTTGGGGAGTTGAGCAGTTCTTC. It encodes CASSLGAWGVEQFF.

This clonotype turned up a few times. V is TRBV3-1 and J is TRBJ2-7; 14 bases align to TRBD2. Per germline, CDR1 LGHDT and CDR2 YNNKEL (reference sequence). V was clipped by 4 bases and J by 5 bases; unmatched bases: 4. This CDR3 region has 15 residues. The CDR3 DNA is TGTGCCAGCAGCCGCCCGGGACTAGCGGGAGACGAGCAGTACTTC. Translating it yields CASSRPGLAGDEQYF.

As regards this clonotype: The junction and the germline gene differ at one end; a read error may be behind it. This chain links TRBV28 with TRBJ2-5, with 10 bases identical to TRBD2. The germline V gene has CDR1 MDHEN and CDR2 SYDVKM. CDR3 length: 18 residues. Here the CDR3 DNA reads TGCGCCAGCAGTCGAGGCCTAGCGGGAGCCCCGTACCAAGAGACCCGGTACTTC. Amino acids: CASSRGLAGAPYQETRYF.

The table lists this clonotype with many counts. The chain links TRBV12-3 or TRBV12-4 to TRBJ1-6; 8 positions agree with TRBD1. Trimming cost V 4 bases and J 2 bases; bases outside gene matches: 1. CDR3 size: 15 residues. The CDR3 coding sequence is TGTGCCAGCAGTTCGACAGGGGCCTATAATTCACCCCTCCACTTT. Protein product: CASSSTGAYNSPLHF.

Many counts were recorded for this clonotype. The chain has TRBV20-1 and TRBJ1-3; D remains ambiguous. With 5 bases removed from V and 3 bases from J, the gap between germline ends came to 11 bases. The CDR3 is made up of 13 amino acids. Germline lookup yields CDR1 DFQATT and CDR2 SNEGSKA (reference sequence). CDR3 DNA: TGCAGTGCTGACGAGGGTGTTGGAAACACCATATATTTT. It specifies CSADEGVGNTIYF.

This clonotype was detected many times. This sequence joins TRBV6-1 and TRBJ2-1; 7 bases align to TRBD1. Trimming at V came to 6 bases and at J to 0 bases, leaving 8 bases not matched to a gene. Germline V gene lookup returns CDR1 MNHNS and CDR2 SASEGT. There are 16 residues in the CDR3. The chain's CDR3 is CASSRRGQSSYNEQFF. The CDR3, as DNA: TGTGCCAGCAGCCGAAGGGGGCAAAGCTCCTACAATGAGCAGTTCTTC.

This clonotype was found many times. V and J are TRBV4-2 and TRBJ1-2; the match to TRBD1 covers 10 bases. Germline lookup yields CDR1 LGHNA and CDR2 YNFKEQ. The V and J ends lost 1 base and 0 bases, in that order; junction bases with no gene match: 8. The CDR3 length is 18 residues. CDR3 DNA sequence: TGTGCCAGCAGCCAAGGGCCCGGAGGGACAGGGGCTAACTATGGCTACACCTTC. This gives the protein CASSQGPGGTGANYGYTF.

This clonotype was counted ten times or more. The CDR3 spells CASSPRQKETQYF. In DNA, the CDR3 is TGTGCCAGTAGTCCCCGACAGAAAGAGACCCAGTACTTC. The chain joins TRBV19 to TRBJ2-5, with a weak D call TRBD1 (5 bases). Deletions cut 5 bases from V and 3 bases from J, with 10 bases between. This CDR3 has 13 amino acids. Germline V gene lookup returns CDR1 LNHDA and CDR2 SQIVND (reference sequence).

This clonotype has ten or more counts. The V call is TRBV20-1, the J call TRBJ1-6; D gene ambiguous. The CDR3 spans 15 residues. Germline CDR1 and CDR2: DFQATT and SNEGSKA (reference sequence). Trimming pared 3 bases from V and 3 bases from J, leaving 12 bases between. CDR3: CSARERANYNSPLHF. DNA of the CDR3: TGCAGTGCTAGGGAGAGGGCCAACTATAATTCACCCCTCCACTTT.

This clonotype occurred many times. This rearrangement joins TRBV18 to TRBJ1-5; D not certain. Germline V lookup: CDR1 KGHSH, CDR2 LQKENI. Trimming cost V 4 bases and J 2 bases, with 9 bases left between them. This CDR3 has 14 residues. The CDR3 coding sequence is TGTGCCAGCTCACGGGGAGATGGCAATCAGCCCCAGCATTTT. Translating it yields CASSRGDGNQPQHF.

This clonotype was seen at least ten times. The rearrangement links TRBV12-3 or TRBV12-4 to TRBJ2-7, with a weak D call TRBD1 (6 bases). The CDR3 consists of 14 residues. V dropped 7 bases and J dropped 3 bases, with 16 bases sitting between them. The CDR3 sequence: CASTPGGQSYEQYF. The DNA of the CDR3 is TGTGCCAGCACCCCCGGCGGACAGAGCTACGAGCAGTACTTC.

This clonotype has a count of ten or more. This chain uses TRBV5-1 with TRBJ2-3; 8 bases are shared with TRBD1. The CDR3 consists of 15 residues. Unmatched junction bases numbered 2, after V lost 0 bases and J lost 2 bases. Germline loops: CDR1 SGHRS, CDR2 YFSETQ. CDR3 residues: CASSLGTGNTDTQYF. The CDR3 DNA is TGCGCCAGCAGCTTGGGGACAGGGAACACAGATACGCAGTATTTT. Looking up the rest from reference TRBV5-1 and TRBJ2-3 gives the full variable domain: KAGVTQTPRYLIKTRGQQVTLSCSPISGHRSVSWYQQTPGQGLQFLFEYFSETQRNKGNFPGRFSGRQFSNSRSEMNVSTLELGDSALYLCASSLGTGNTDTQYFGPGTRLTVL.

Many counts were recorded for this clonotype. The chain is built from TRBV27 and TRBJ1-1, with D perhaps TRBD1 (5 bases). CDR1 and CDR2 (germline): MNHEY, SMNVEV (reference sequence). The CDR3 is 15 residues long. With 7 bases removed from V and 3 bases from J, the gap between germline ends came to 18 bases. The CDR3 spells CASNNMVQGHTEAFF. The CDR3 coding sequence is TGTGCCAGCAATAACATGGTCCAGGGCCACACTGAAGCTTTCTTT.

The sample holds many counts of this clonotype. CDR3 in amino acids: CSVPGGTSTDTQYF. As DNA, the CDR3 is TGCAGCGTTCCGGGGGGGACTAGCACAGATACGCAGTATTTT. The V call is TRBV29-1, the J call TRBJ2-3, with 8 bases identical to TRBD2. With 5 bases clipped from V and 0 bases from J, the junction kept 4 bases outside the gene matches. CDR3 size: 14 residues. Per germline, CDR1 SQVTM and CDR2 ANQGSEA.

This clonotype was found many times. CDR3 nucleotide sequence: TGCGCCAGCAGCTTCCCCCCGTTTCTGACGGAGGAGTCTTACAATGAGCAGTTCTTC. This sequence encodes CASSFPPFLTEESYNEQFF. The V call is TRBV5-1, the J call TRBJ2-1, with a tentative D call TRBD2 (5 bases). The CDR3 is 19 amino acids. V shed 2 bases and J shed 4 bases, with 25 bases lying between them. CDR1 is SGHRS, CDR2 YFSETQ, per germline.

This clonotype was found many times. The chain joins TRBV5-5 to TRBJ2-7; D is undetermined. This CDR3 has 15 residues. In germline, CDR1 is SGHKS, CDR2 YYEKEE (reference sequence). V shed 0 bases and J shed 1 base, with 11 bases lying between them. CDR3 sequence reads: CASSLGSTLSYEQYF. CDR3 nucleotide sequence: TGTGCCAGCAGCTTGGGGTCCACCCTTTCCTACGAGCAGTACTTC. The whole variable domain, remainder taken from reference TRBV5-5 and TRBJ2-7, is DAGVTQSPTHLIKTRGQQVTLRCSPISGHKSVSWYQQVLGQGPQFIFQYYEKEERGRGNFPDRFSARQFPNYSSELNVNALLLGDSALYLCASSLGSTLSYEQYFGPGTRLTVT.

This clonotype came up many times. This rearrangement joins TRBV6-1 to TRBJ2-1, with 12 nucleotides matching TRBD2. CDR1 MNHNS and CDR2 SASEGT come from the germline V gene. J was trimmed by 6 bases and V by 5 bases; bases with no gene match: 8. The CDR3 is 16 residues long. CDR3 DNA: TGTGCCAGCAGTTTCCAGACTAGCGGGGGTAGCAATGAGCAGTTCTTC. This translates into CASSFQTSGGSNEQFF.

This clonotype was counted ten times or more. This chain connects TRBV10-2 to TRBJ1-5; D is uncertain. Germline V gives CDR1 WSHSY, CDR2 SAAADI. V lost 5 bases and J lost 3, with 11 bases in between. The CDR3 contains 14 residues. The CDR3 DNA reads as TGCGCCAGCAGTCCTGTAGGCTCCAATCAGCCCCAGCATTTT. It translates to CASSPVGSNQPQHF.

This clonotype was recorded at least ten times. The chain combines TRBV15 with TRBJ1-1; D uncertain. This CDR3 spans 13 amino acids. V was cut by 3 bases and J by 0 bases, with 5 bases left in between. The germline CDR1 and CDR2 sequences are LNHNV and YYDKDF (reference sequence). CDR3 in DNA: TGTGCCACCAGCAGTAGATTGAACACTGAAGCTTTCTTT. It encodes CATSSRLNTEAFF.

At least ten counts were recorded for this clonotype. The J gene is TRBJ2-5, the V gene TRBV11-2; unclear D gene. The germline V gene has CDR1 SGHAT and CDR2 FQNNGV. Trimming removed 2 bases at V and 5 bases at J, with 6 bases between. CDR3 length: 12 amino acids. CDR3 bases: TGTGCCAGCAGCTTATCGAGGGAGACCCAGTACTTC. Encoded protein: CASSLSRETQYF.

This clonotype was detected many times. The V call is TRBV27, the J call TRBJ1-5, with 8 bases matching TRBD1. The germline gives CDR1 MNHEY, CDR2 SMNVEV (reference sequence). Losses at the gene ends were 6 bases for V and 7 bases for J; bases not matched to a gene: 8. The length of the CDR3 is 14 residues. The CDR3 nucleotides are TGTGCCAGCAGCTGGACAGGGAATTTCCAGCCCCAGCATTTT. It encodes CASSWTGNFQPQHF.

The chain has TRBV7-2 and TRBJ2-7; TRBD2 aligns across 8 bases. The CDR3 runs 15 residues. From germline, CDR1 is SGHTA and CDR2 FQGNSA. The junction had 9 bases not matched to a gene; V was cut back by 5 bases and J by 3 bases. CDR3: CASSLSGGGIYEQYF. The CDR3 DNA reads TGTGCCAGCAGCCTCTCGGGGGGGGGCATCTACGAGCAGTACTTC.

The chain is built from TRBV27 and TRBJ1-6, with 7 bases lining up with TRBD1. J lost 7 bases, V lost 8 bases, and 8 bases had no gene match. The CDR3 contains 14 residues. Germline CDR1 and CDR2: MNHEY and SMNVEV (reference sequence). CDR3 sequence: CASRPGTENSPLHF. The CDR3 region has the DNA TGTGCCAGCCGTCCCGGGACAGAGAATTCACCCCTCCACTTT.

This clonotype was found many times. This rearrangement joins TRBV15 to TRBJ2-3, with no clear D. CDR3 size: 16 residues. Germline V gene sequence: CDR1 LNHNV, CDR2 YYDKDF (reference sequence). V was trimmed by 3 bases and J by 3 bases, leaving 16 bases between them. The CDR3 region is CATSSELSQVTDTQYF. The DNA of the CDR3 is TGTGCCACCAGCAGCGAATTATCCCAGGTGACAGATACGCAGTATTTT.

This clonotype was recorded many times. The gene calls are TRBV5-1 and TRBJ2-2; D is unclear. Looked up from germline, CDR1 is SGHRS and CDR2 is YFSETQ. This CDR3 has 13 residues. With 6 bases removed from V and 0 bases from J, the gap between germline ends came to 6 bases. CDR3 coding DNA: TGCGCCAGCACGTTCCCGAACACCGGGGAGCTGTTTTTT. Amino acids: CASTFPNTGELFF. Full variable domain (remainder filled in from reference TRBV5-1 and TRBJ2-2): KAGVTQTPRYLIKTRGQQVTLSCSPISGHRSVSWYQQTPGQGLQFLFEYFSETQRNKGNFPGRFSGRQFSNSRSEMNVSTLELGDSALYLCASTFPNTGELFFGEGSRLTVL.

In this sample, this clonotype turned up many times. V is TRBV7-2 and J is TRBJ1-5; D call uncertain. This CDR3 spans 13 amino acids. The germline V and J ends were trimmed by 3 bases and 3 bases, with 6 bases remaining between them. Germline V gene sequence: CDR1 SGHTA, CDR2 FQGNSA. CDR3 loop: CASSLYPNQPQHF. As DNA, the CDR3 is TGTGCCAGCAGCTTGTACCCCAATCAGCCCCAGCATTTT.

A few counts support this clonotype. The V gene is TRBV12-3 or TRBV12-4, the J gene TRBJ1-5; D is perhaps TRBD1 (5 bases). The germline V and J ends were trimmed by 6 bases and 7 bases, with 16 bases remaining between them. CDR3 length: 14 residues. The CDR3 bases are TGTGCCAGCAGCCCGAGGGGCTATGGGCAGCCCCAGCATTTT. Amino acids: CASSPRGYGQPQHF.

CDR3 amino acids: CASSSQTGSGANVLTF. CDR3 DNA: TGTGCCAGCAGCTCCCAAACAGGCTCTGGGGCCAACGTCCTGACTTTC. The genes are TRBV7-3 and TRBJ2-6, with D maybe TRBD1 (5 bases). The CDR3 is 16 residues long. V lost 4 bases to trimming and J lost 0 bases, with 10 bases between them. Germline V CDR1 and CDR2: SGHTA, FQGTGA.

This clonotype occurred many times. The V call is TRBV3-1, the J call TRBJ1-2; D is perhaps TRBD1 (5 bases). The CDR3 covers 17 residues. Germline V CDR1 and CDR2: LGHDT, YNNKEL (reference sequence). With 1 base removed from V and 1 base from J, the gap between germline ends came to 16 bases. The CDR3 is CASSQALTGGLNYGYTF. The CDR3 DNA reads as TGTGCCAGCAGCCAAGCTTTAACCGGGGGACTTAACTATGGCTACACCTTC.

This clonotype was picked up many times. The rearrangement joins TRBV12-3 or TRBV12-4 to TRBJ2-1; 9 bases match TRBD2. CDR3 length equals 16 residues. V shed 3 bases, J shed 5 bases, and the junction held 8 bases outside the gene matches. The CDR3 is CASSFWAGGPNNEQFF. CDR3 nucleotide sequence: TGTGCCAGCAGTTTCTGGGCGGGAGGGCCAAACAATGAGCAGTTCTTC.

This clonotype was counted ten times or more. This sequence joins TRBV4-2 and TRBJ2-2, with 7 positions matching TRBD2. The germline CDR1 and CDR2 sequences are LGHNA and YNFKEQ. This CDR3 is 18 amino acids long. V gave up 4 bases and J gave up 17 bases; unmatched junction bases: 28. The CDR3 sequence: CASSRNKRSGETSIPKFF. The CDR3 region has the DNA TGTGCCAGCAGCCGCAATAAAAGAAGCGGGGAGACCTCTATACCCAAATTTTTT.